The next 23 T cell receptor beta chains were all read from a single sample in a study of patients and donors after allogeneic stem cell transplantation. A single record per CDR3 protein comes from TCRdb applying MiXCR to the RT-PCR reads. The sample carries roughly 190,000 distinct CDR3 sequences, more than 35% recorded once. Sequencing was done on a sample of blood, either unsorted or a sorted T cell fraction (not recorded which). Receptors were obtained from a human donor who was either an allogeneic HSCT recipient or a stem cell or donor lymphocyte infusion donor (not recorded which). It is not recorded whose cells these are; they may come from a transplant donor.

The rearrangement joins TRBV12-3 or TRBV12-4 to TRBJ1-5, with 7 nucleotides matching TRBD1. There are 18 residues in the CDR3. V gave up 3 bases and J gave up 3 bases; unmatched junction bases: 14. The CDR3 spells CASSFLLPGQDPNQPQHF. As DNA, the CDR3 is TGTGCCAGCAGTTTTTTATTGCCCGGACAGGACCCCAATCAGCCCCAGCATTTT.

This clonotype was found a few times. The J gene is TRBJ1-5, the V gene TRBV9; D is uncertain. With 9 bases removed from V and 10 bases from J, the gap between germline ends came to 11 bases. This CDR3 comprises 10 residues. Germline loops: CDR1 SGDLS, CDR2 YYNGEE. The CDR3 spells CATARSPQHF. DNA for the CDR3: TGTGCCACAGCCCGAAGCCCCCAGCATTTT. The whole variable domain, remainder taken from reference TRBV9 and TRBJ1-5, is DSGVTQTPKHLITATGQRVTLRCSPRSGDLSVYWYQQSLDQGLQFLIQYYNGEERAKGNILERFSAQQFPDLHSELNLSSLELGDSALYFCATARSPQHFGDGTRLSIL.

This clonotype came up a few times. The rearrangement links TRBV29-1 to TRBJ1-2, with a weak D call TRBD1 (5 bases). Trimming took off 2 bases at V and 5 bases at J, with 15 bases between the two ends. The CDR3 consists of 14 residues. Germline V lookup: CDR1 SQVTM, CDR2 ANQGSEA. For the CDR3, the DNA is TGCAGCGTTGAACTCGGGGCTTCGGAGTATGGCTACACCTTC. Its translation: CSVELGASEYGYTF.

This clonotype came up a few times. In DNA form, the CDR3 reads TGTGCCAGCAGCCAAGTCCAGGGGGACACTGAAGCTTTCTTT. It specifies CASSQVQGDTEAFF. The chain joins TRBV3-1 to TRBJ1-1; 7 bases are a match to TRBD1. Unmatched junction bases numbered 2, after V lost 1 base and J lost 3 bases. Germline assignment: CDR1 LGHDT and CDR2 YNNKEL (reference sequence). The CDR3 contains 14 residues.

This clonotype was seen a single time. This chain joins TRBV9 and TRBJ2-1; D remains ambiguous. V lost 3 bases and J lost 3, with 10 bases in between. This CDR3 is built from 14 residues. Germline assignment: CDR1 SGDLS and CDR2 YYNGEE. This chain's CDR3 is CASSADRNYNEQFF. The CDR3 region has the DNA TGTGCCAGCAGCGCCGACCGAAACTACAATGAGCAGTTCTTC.

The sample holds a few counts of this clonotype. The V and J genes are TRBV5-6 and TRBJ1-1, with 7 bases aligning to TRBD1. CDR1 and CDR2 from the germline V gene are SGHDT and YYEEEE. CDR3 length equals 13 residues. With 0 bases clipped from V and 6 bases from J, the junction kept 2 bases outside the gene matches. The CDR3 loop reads CASSLDRGSEAFF. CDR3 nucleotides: TGTGCCAGCAGCTTGGACAGGGGATCTGAAGCTTTCTTT.

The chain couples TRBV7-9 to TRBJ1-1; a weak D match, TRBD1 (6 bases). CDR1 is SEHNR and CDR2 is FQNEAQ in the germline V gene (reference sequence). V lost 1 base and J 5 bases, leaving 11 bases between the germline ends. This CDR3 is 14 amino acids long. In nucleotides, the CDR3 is TGTGCCAGCAGCTTAGACGGGGGGCGTACTGAAGCTTTCTTT. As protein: CASSLDGGRTEAFF.

The CDR3 reads CASSEGTTSYGYTF. CDR3 DNA: TGTGCCAGCAGTGAGGGGACAACCAGCTATGGCTACACCTTC. V usage is TRBV2 and J usage is TRBJ1-2; possible D gene TRBD1, 6 bases. The CDR3 contains 14 residues. The germline CDR1 and CDR2 sequences are SNHLY and FYNNEI. Trimming took off 3 bases at V and 4 bases at J, with 12 bases between the two ends.

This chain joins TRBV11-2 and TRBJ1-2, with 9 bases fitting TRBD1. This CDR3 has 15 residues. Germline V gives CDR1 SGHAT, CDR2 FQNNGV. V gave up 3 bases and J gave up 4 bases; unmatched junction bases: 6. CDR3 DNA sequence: TGTGCCAGCAGCTTGGGGACAGGGCCCAGCTATGGCTACACCTTC. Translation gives CASSLGTGPSYGYTF.

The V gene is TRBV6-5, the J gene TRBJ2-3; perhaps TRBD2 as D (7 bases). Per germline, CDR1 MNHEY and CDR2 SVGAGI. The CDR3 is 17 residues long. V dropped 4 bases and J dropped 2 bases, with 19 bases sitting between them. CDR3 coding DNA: TGTGCCAGCAGTTCCCTCCTTGAGGGGGGGTACACAGATACGCAGTATTTT. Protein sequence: CASSSLLEGGYTDTQYF.

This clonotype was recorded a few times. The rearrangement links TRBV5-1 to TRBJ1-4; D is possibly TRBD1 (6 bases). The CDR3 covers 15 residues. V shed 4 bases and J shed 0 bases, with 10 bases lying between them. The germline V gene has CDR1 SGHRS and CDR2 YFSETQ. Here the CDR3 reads CASSERTATNEKLFF. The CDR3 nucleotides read TGCGCCAGCAGCGAGCGGACAGCAACTAATGAAAAACTGTTTTTT.

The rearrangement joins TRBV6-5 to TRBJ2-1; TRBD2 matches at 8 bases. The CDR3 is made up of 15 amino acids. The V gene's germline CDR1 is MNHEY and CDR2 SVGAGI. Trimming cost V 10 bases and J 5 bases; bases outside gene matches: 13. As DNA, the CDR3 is TGTGCCACCGCCCCTCCGGGACTAGTACACAATGAGCAGTTCTTC. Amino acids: CATAPPGLVHNEQFF.

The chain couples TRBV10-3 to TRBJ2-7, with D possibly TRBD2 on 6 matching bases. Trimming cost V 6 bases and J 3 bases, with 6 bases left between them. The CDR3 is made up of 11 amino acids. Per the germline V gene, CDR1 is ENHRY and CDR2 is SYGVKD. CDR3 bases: TGTGCCATCAGCGGGAGCTACGAGCAGTACTTC. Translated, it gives CAISGSYEQYF.

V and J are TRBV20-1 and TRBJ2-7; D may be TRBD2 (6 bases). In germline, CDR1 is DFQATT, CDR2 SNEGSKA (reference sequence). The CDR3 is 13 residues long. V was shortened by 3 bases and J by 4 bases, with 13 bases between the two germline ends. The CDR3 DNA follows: TGCAGTGCTAGCCCTGGGACTCCATACGAGCAGTACTTC. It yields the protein CSASPGTPYEQYF.

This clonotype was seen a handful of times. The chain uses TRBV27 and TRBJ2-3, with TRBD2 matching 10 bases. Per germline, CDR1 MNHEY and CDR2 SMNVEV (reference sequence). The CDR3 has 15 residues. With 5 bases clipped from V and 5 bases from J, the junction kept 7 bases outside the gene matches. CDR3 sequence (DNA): TGTGCCAGCAGTCTAAGCGGGAGGGCCATAGATACGCAGTATTTT. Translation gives CASSLSGRAIDTQYF.

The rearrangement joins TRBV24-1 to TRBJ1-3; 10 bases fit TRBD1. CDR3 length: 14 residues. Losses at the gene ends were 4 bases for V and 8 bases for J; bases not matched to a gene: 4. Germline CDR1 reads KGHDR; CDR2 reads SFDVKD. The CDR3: CATSDDRGQDTIYF. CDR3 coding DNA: TGTGCCACCAGTGACGACAGGGGGCAAGACACCATATATTTT.

Here the CDR3 DNA reads TGCAGCGGCAGGGCGGGGATGGGCACCGGGGAGCTGTTTTTT. It codes for CSGRAGMGTGELFF. V usage is TRBV29-1 and J usage is TRBJ2-2, with D possibly being TRBD2 (6 bases). This CDR3 contains 14 residues. From germline, CDR1 is SQVTM and CDR2 ANQGSEA. The V end lost 7 bases, the J end lost 4 bases, and 16 bases lay between the germline ends.

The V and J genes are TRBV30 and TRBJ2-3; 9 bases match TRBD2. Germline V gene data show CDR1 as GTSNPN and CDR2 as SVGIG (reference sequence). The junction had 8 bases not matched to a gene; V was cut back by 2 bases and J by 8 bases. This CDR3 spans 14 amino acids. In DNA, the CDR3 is TGTGCCTGGAGTCTGATAAAAGCGGGGGGTACGCAGTATTTT. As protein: CAWSLIKAGGTQYF.

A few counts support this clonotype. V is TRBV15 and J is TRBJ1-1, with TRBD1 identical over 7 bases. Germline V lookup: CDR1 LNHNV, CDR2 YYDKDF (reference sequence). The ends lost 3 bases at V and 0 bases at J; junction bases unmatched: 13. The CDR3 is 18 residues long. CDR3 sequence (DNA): TGTGCCACCAGCAGGGAGAAACCGGGACAGAACCTGAACACTGAAGCTTTCTTT. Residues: CATSREKPGQNLNTEAFF.

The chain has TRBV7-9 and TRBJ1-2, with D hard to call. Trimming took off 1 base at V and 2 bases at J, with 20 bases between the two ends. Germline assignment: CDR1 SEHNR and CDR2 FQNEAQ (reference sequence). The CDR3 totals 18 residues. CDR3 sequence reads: CASSLEGQANPRNYGYTF. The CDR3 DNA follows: TGTGCCAGCAGCTTAGAGGGCCAGGCGAATCCGAGAAACTATGGCTACACCTTC.

The CDR3 protein is CASSGRLAEPTGELFF. Written as DNA, the CDR3 is TGTGCCAGCAGCGGCCGACTAGCGGAGCCTACCGGGGAGCTGTTTTTT. The chain joins TRBV9 to TRBJ2-2; 9 nucleotides match TRBD2. The J segment lost 5 bases and the V segment lost 3 bases, leaving 8 bases of the junction unmatched. The CDR3 has 16 residues. Per the germline V gene, CDR1 is SGDLS and CDR2 is YYNGEE. Using reference TRBV9 and TRBJ2-2 for the parts outside the CDR3, the full variable domain is DSGVTQTPKHLITATGQRVTLRCSPRSGDLSVYWYQQSLDQGLQFLIQYYNGEERAKGNILERFSAQQFPDLHSELNLSSLELGDSALYFCASSGRLAEPTGELFFGEGSRLTVL.

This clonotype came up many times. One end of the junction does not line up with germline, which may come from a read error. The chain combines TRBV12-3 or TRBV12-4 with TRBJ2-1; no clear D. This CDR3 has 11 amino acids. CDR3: CASSLGNEQFF. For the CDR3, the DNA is TGTGCCAGCAGCTTAGGCAATGAGCAGTTCTTC.

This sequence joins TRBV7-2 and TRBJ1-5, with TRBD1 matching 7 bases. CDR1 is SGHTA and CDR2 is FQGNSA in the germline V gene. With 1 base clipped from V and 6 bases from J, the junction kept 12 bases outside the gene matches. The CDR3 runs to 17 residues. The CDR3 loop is CASSLGTTGIISQPQHF. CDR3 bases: TGTGCCAGCAGCTTAGGGACGACAGGGATAATAAGTCAGCCCCAGCATTTT.